This T cell receptor beta chain was sequenced in a study of T cells in Graves' hyperthyroidism and ophthalmopathy. Findings and limits, study-wide: Ophthalmopathy and stable hyperthyroidism were told apart by a 13 V-J model.

The germline V and J ends were trimmed by 1 base and 7 bases, with 10 bases remaining between them. Germline V lookup: CDR1 SEHNR, CDR2 FQNEAQ (reference sequence). The CDR3 runs 13 residues. The study based diagnoses on clinical symptoms, serum thyroxine and TRAb, thyroid ultrasound and orbital computed tomography. TCR beta CDR3 regions were amplified from RNA. HTBI primers were used for first-round RT-PCR of the TCR CDR3. From the multiplex PCR reads, TCRdb called clonotypes with MiXCR, one entry per CDR3 protein. The table shows 450,000 to 650,000 distinct CDR3 sequences, with more than 13% occurring only once. Details on this clonotype: Its cognate antigen is unknown.

The receptor was derived from a woman aged 18-35 years with Graves' ophthalmopathy. The sequenced sample was blood. This rearrangement joins TRBV7-9 to TRBJ1-1; no firm D call. The CDR3 region is CASSLVAGYEAFF. In DNA, the CDR3 is TGTGCCAGCAGCTTAGTTGCGGGGTATGAAGCTTTCTTT.